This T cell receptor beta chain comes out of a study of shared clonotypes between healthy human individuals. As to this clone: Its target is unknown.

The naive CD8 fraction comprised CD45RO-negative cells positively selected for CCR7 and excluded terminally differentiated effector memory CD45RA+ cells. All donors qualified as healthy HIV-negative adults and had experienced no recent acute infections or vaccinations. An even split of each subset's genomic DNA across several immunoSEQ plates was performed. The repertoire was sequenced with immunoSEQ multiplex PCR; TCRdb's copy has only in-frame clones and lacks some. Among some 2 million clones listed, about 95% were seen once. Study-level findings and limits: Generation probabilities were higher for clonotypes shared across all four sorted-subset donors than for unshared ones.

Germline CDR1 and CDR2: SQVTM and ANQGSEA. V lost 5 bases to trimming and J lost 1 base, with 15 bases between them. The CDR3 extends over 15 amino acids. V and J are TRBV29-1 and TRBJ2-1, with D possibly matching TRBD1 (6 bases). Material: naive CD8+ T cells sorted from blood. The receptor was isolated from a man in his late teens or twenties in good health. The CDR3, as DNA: TGCAGCGTTTCGTTGCAGGGGTTATCCTACAATGAGCAGTTCTTC. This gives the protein CSVSLQGLSYNEQFF.